Listed below are T cell receptor beta chains from one sample, sequenced in a study of cytomegalovirus exposure and HLA in healthy donors. The method was immunoSEQ multiplex PCR; TCRdb's version includes in-frame clones alone and lacks a portion of them. Of under 150,000 clones detected, roughly 86% appear once; the ten largest clones hold more than 1.5%. Sequencing was carried out using PBMCs. These receptors all stem from a man younger than 35 in good health and CMV-seronegative. CDR3s include the opening cysteine and the closing phenylalanine or tryptophan. A D gene is named only where the DNA matches it firmly. Size is stated for part of the rows, as once, few or many counts, or as a class when the clone is expanded.

V	D	J	size	DNA	CDR3
TRBV2	-	TRBJ2-3	-	TGTGCCAGCAAGGAAGGGACTAGCACAGATACGCAGTATTTT	CASKEGTSTDTQYF
TRBV23-1	-	TRBJ1-1	-	TGCGCCAGCCCTCAGTGGCGAGGGAAAGCTTTCTTT	CASPQWRGKAFF
TRBV5-1	-	TRBJ2-3	-	TGCGCCAGCAGCCAAGGAGGGGACCTTGGCGCAGATACGCAGTATTTT	CASSQGGDLGADTQYF
TRBV5-1	TRBD1	TRBJ2-3	-	TGCGCCAGCAGCTTGGACGGCCAGGGGGCGACAGATACGCAGTATTTT	CASSLDGQGATDTQYF
TRBV7-9	-	TRBJ2-1	-	TGTGCCAGCAGCTTAGGGATCGGTCAGGGAAAGGGCAATGAGCAGTTCTTC	CASSLGIGQGKGNEQFF
TRBV5-5	TRBD1	TRBJ1-5	-	TGTGCCAGCAGCCCCCTTCCAGGGGGCAGCGGGAGCAATCAGCCCCAGCATTTT	CASSPLPGGSGSNQPQHF
TRBV7-2	-	TRBJ2-5	-	TGTGCCAGCAGCTTAGCGGGGGGTGGAGAGACCCAGTACTTC	CASSLAGGGETQYF
TRBV4-3	-	TRBJ1-5	-	TGCGCCAGCAGCCCCTCAGGGTTTGGATGGCCCCAGCATTTT	CASSPSGFGWPQHF
TRBV14	TRBD1	TRBJ2-3	-	TGTGCCAGCAGCCAAGAGACAGGGGGAAGATTAGATACGCAGTATTTT	CASSQETGGRLDTQYF
TRBV5-8	-	TRBJ1-6	-	TGTGCCAGCAGCTTGGTCGGGGATCCCCACTTT	CASSLVGDPHF
TRBV5-1	-	TRBJ1-2	-	TGCGCCAGCAGCCTAGGTCCTAGCGGCTATGGCTACACCTTC	CASSLGPSGYGYTF
TRBV28	-	TRBJ1-1	-	TGTGCCAGCAGTTCTCCCCAGGGGATGACTGAAGCTTTCTTT	CASSSPQGMTEAFF
TRBV10-2	TRBD1	TRBJ1-6	-	TGCGCCAGCATCCTTCGGACAGGGGGTGACTCACCCCTCCACTTT	CASILRTGGDSPLHF
TRBV7-2	-	TRBJ2-7	once	TGTGCCAGCAGCCTCTCTAGGGGGGGCCTGTACGAGCAGTACTTC	CASSLSRGGLYEQYF
TRBV6-5	-	TRBJ2-7	-	TGTGCCAGCTCCCAGGGGAACGAGCAGTACTTC	CASSQGNEQYF
TRBV4-3	-	TRBJ1-6	-	TGCGCCAGCAGCCAAGTTGAGAGGAATTCACCCCTCCACTTT	CASSQVERNSPLHF
TRBV6-1	TRBD1	TRBJ2-1	-	TGTGCCATCAGGGACAGGGACCCCTACAATGAGCAGTTCTTC	CAIRDRDPYNEQFF
TRBV5-4	TRBD1	TRBJ1-2	-	TGTGCCAGCAGGCTCCGGGACAGACCGTATGGCTACACCTTC	CASRLRDRPYGYTF
TRBV6-5	TRBD2	TRBJ2-7	-	TGTGCCAGCAGGACATCTAGCGGGGGGACCTACGAGCAGTACTTC	CASRTSSGGTYEQYF
TRBV11-3	TRBD2	TRBJ2-2	-	TGTGCCAGCAGCCACGATGGACTAGCGGGGGAGGGCGGGGAGCTGTTTTTT	CASSHDGLAGEGGELFF
TRBV6-6	-	TRBJ1-2	-	TGTGCCAGCAGATCCATTATCAGGGGAGATGGCTACACCTTC	CASRSIIRGDGYTF
TRBV19	-	TRBJ1-1	-	TGTGCCAGTAGTATAGGGGGGGGAGGGACTGAAGCTTTCTTT	CASSIGGGGTEAFF
TRBV25-1	TRBD1	TRBJ1-1	once	TGTGCCAGCAGTGATTTCGGGACAGTGAACACTGAAGCTTTCTTT	CASSDFGTVNTEAFF
TRBV9	-	TRBJ2-7	-	TGTGCCAGCAGCGTAGAGGAGGGCAACCCCTCCTACGAGCAGTACTTC	CASSVEEGNPSYEQYF
TRBV29-1	TRBD1	TRBJ1-5	-	TGCAGCGCTCAGACAGGGGGCAATCAGCCCCAGCATTTT	CSAQTGGNQPQHF
TRBV5-6	TRBD2	TRBJ2-1	-	TGTGCCAGCAGCTTGAACTGGGCGGGGGGGTACAATGAGCAGTTCTTC	CASSLNWAGGYNEQFF
TRBV5-1	-	TRBJ2-6	-	TGCGCCAGTACGACCTGGGGATCGCGGGGGCCCTTATCTGGGGCCAACGTCCTGACTTTC	CASTTWGSRGPLSGANVLTF
TRBV4-3	-	TRBJ1-1	-	TGCGCCAGCAGCCAAACGACAGCTAACACTGAAGCTTTCTTT	CASSQTTANTEAFF
TRBV6-6	TRBD1	TRBJ1-6	-	TGTGCCAGCAGTACGGACAGGTACTCACCCCTCCACTTT	CASSTDRYSPLHF
TRBV5-1	TRBD2	TRBJ2-1	-	TGCGCCAGCAGCTTGCGCGGGGGGAGCTCCTACAATGAGCAGTTCTTC	CASSLRGGSSYNEQFF
TRBV6-4	-	TRBJ2-3	-	TGTGCCAGCAGCAGCACTAGAGCAGATACGCAGTATTTT	CASSSTRADTQYF
TRBV7-9	TRBD1	TRBJ2-5	few	TGTGCCAGCAGGAACCGGGACAGGGGTTTGTACTTC	CASRNRDRGLYF
TRBV5-6	TRBD2	TRBJ2-1	-	TGTGCCAGCAGCGGGGGGACTAGCGATTACAATGAGCAGTTCTTC	CASSGGTSDYNEQFF
TRBV7-9	-	TRBJ2-1	-	TGTGCCAGCAGCCCCCCCGGGGTATACAATGAGCAGTTCTTC	CASSPPGVYNEQFF
TRBV7-9	-	TRBJ1-5	-	TGTGCAAGCGGAGTGTACAATCAGCCCCAGCATTTT	CASGVYNQPQHF
TRBV14	-	TRBJ1-1	-	TGTGCCAGCAGCGCCAGCGGGATAGAAGCTTTCTTT	CASSASGIEAFF
TRBV19	TRBD1	TRBJ2-7	-	TGTGCCAGTAGTCAGGGGACAGGAACCTACGAGCAGTACTTC	CASSQGTGTYEQYF
TRBV18	TRBD1	TRBJ2-2	-	TGTGCCAGCTCGAAGGACAGGGGGCCCACCGGGGAGCTGTTTTTT	CASSKDRGPTGELFF
TRBV2	TRBD1	TRBJ1-2	-	TGTGCCAGCAGTGGAGAGGGTAGGGGGCTTGACTATGGCTACACCTTC	CASSGEGRGLDYGYTF
TRBV7-9	-	TRBJ2-7	-	TGTTCCAGCAGCTTCACTCCGCAGGCCCTACCCTCCTACGAGCAGTACTTC	CSSSFTPQALPSYEQYF
TRBV18	-	TRBJ1-1	-	TGTGCCAGCTCACCACGGGCAGCCCAGGTCGGCGCTGAAGCTTTCTTT	CASSPRAAQVGAEAFF
TRBV6-5	TRBD1	TRBJ1-5	-	TGTGCCAGCAGAAGGGACAGATATAGCAATCAGCCCCAGCATTTT	CASRRDRYSNQPQHF
TRBV11-2	-	TRBJ2-2	-	TGTGCCAGCAGCTTCCAGCGAACCGGGGAGCTGTTTTTT	CASSFQRTGELFF
TRBV27	TRBD1	TRBJ1-1	-	TGTGCCAGCAGCGGGACAGCGAACACTGAAGCTTTCTTT	CASSGTANTEAFF
TRBV5-1	TRBD1	TRBJ2-3	-	TGCGCCAGCAGTTCGCACTCAGGGGGCAGCACAGATACGCAGTATTTT	CASSSHSGGSTDTQYF
TRBV18	-	TRBJ2-7	-	TGTGCCAGCTCCCCGAAGGGGGAGGGCGAGCAGTACTTC	CASSPKGEGEQYF
TRBV29-1	-	TRBJ2-1	-	TGCAGCGTTGAAGTCCTTGAGCAGTTCTTC	CSVEVLEQFF
TRBV5-1	-	TRBJ2-2	-	TGCGCCAGCAGCTCCCCGGGTCTTGGGGAGCTGTTTTTT	CASSSPGLGELFF
TRBV9	TRBD1	TRBJ2-7	-	TGTGCCAGCAGCGTAGAGGCCGACAGGGACGAGCAGTACTTC	CASSVEADRDEQYF
TRBV6-5	-	TRBJ1-2	-	TGTGCCAGCAGCCCCACAGTAAACTATGGCTACACCTTC	CASSPTVNYGYTF
TRBV7-9	TRBD1	TRBJ2-3	-	TGTGCCAGCAGCTTACCCCTCGTCGGGACAGGCACAGATACGCAGTATTTT	CASSLPLVGTGTDTQYF
TRBV13	-	TRBJ2-1	-	TGTGCCAGCAGCTTATATGTTCGAGAGCGGGGAAGGGGGTCCTACAATGAGCAGTTCTTC	CASSLYVRERGRGSYNEQFF
TRBV13	TRBD1	TRBJ2-7	-	TGTGCCAGCAGCGAACGGACAGGGTCGGGGTACGAGCAGTACTTC	CASSERTGSGYEQYF
TRBV27	-	TRBJ1-6	-	TGTGCCAGCAGCTGGGGACTTCCTAGCTCCTATAATTCACCCCTCCACTTT	CASSWGLPSSYNSPLHF